This T cell receptor beta chain was documented in a study of OX40 agonist ivuxolimab in advanced cancers. Per germline, CDR1 MDHEN and CDR2 SYDVKM. Trimming took 1 base from V and 7 from J; bases not matched to a gene: 8. The CDR3 sequence is 15 residues long. General study results and limits: At 0.1 to 3.0 mg/kg and by week 6, clonal expansion occurred in CD4+ and CD8+ blood T cells.

A word on this clone: What it binds is unknown.

The method was immunoSEQ multiplex PCR; TCRdb's version includes in-frame clones alone and lacks a portion of them. The top ten hold less than 5.5% of the sample, which has around 30,000 clones, about 90% seen once. This TCR derives from an adult with an advanced solid tumor such as melanoma, head and neck, liver or kidney cancer. This material consisted of CD4+ or CD8+ T cells sorted from blood, taken in a trial of the OX40 agonist ivuxolimab. The chain couples TRBV28 to TRBJ1-1; TRBD1 matches 8 bases. The CDR3 DNA reads as TGTGCCAGCAGTTTATTTATGGGAGGACAGGGTGAAGCTTTCTTT. Translation: CASSLFMGGQGEAFF. The variable domain in full, completed from reference TRBV28 and TRBJ1-1, reads DVKVTQSSRYLVKRTGEKVFLECVQDMDHENMFWYRQDPGLGLRLIYFSYDVKMKEKGDIPEGYSVSREKKERFSLILESASTNQTSMYLCASSLFMGGQGEAFFGQGTRLTVV.